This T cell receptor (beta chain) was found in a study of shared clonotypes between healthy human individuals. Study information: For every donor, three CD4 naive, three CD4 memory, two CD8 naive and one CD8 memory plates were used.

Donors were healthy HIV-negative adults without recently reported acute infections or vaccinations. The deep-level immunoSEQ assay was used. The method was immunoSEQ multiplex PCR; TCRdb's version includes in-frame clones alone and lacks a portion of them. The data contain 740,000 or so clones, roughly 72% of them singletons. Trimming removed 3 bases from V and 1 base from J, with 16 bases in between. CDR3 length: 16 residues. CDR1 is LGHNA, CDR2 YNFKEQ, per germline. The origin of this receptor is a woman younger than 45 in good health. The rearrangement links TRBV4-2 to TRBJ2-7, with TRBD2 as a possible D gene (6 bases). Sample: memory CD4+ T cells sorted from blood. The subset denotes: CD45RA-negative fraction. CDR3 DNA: TGTGCCAGCAGCCAGGGAACTAGTCGGGGGTCCTACGAGCAGTACTTC. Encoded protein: CASSQGTSRGSYEQYF.